This T cell receptor (beta chain) was identified in a study of shared clonotypes between healthy human individuals. Assay used: immunoSEQ multiplex PCR; TCRdb lists only in-frame clones, some missing. The sample records millions of clones, more than 80% being singletons. Input material: naive CD4+ T cells sorted from blood. As for subset: CD45RA+ positively selected. The sequence came from a man aged 18-30 years in good health.

The CDR3 sequence is CASSSGTSSLQETQYF. Written as DNA, the CDR3 is TGTGCCAGCAGCTCAGGGACTAGCAGTCTCCAAGAGACCCAGTACTTC. The chain uses TRBV13 and TRBJ2-5; 9 bases match TRBD2. Germline-derived CDR1 and CDR2 are PRHDT and FYEKMQ (reference sequence). The ends lost 4 bases at V and 1 base at J; junction bases unmatched: 7. The CDR3 is 16 residues long.